This T cell receptor beta chain was identified in a study of blood T cell repertoires in COVID-19. One Seattle source followed patients from active infection through their disease course. Generated by immunoSEQ multiplex PCR, the TCRdb table keeps only in-frame clones and is missing some. Of some 56,000 clones in the sample, 82% are singletons; the top ten hold under 14%. The germline V gene encodes CDR1 SGHRS and CDR2 YFSETQ. The CDR3 has 14 residues. V was clipped by 3 bases and J by 2 bases, with 10 bases between them. The clonotype was recovered from an elderly man with COVID-19, enrolled during active disease. V gene TRBV5-1 combines with J gene TRBJ2-3, with a tentative D call TRBD2 (5 bases). The sample comprised peripheral blood. CDR3 protein: CASSSGVPTDTQYF. CDR3 nucleotides: TGCGCCAGCAGCTCCGGGGTTCCCACAGATACGCAGTATTTT.